The 32 T cell receptor beta chains reported below all come from one sample, sequenced in a study of blood T cell repertoires in COVID-19. Libraries were prepared by immunoSEQ multiplex PCR; TCRdb keeps only in-frame clonotypes and omits some of them. The table includes around 28,000 clones, 85% detected once. The sequenced sample consisted of peripheral blood. Every receptor here comes from a human donor in a cohort sampled during active COVID-19.

CDR3: CASSLIGTSGGHTQYF. The DNA for the CDR3 is TGTGCCAGCAGCTTAATTGGGACTAGCGGGGGACATACGCAGTATTTT. The J gene is TRBJ2-3, the V gene TRBV11-2; 14 nucleotides agree with TRBD2. The germline V gene has CDR1 SGHAT and CDR2 FQNNGV. Trimming cost V 2 bases and J 7 bases; bases outside gene matches: 5. The CDR3 is 16 amino acids.

The J gene is TRBJ2-3, the V gene TRBV9, with TRBD2 identical over 9 bases. V lost 2 bases, J lost 5 bases, and 9 bases stayed unmatched. Germline loops: CDR1 SGDLS, CDR2 YYNGEE. The CDR3 totals 16 residues. The CDR3 DNA sequence: TGTGCCAGCAGCGTTGTTCCGGGACTAGCTGGAGATACGCAGTATTTT. It is translated as CASSVVPGLAGDTQYF. The variable domain in full, completed from reference TRBV9 and TRBJ2-3, reads DSGVTQTPKHLITATGQRVTLRCSPRSGDLSVYWYQQSLDQGLQFLIQYYNGEERAKGNILERFSAQQFPDLHSELNLSSLELGDSALYFCASSVVPGLAGDTQYFGPGTRLTVL.

V gene TRBV7-9 combines with J gene TRBJ1-5; 7 nucleotides align to TRBD1. In germline, CDR1 is SEHNR, CDR2 FQNEAQ (reference sequence). V lost 5 bases and J lost 7; bases outside the gene matches: 5. This CDR3 comprises 13 residues. This chain's CDR3 is CASSRGGGQPQHF. DNA of the CDR3: TGTGCCAGCAGCCGTGGAGGGGGCCAGCCCCAGCATTTT.

The chain joins TRBV2 to TRBJ2-3; 7 bases are a match to TRBD1. With V trimmed by 7 bases and J by 0 bases, 1 base remained unmatched. Germline values: CDR1 SNHLY, CDR2 FYNNEI. The CDR3 is made up of 13 amino acids. CDR3 nucleotide sequence: TGTGCCAGCATGGGACAGAGCACAGATACGCAGTATTTT. It yields the protein CASMGQSTDTQYF.

This chain joins TRBV19 and TRBJ1-4, with no clear D. In germline, CDR1 is LNHDA, CDR2 SQIVND (reference sequence). The CDR3 length is 13 residues. V lost 9 bases and J lost 10, with 18 bases in between. The CDR3 sequence is CASSVLSRPKLFF. DNA for the CDR3: TGTGCCAGCTCGGTACTCTCTCGCCCAAAACTGTTTTTT.

The J gene is TRBJ1-6, the V gene TRBV5-1; 8 bases are shared with TRBD1. Per germline, CDR1 SGHRS and CDR2 YFSETQ. The CDR3 consists of 16 residues. V dropped 0 bases and J dropped 4; count of bases not matched to a gene: 3. CDR3 region: CASSLDRGSYNSPLHF. The CDR3, as DNA: TGCGCCAGCAGCTTGGACAGGGGGTCGTATAATTCACCCCTCCACTTT. The whole variable domain, remainder taken from reference TRBV5-1 and TRBJ1-6, is KAGVTQTPRYLIKTRGQQVTLSCSPISGHRSVSWYQQTPGQGLQFLFEYFSETQRNKGNFPGRFSGRQFSNSRSEMNVSTLELGDSALYLCASSLDRGSYNSPLHFGNGTRLTVT.

The chain is built from TRBV27 and TRBJ2-4; tentatively, D is TRBD2 (6 bases). This CDR3 region has 16 residues. Germline CDR1 reads MNHEY; CDR2 reads SMNVEV (reference sequence). V was cut by 4 bases and J by 3 bases, with 16 bases left in between. For the CDR3, the DNA is TGTGCCAGCAGTTCGCGCGGAGGGCCGGGCAAAAACATTCAGTACTTC. Translated: CASSSRGGPGKNIQYF.

This rearrangement joins TRBV13 to TRBJ2-1; 8 nucleotides line up with TRBD1. The CDR3 has 14 residues. With 8 bases clipped from V and 8 bases from J, the junction kept 11 bases outside the gene matches. Germline CDR1 PRHDT, CDR2 FYEKMQ (reference sequence). Here the CDR3 reads CASSTDREGHEQFF. CDR3 in DNA: TGTGCCAGCTCCACGGACAGGGAAGGGCATGAGCAGTTCTTC.

This rearrangement joins TRBV5-1 to TRBJ2-7; no clear D gene. V was clipped by 2 bases and J by 1 base, with 10 bases between them. From germline, CDR1 is SGHRS and CDR2 YFSETQ. This CDR3 comprises 14 residues. This chain's CDR3 is CASSLSSESYEQYF. DNA of the CDR3: TGCGCCAGCAGCTTAAGTTCAGAATCCTACGAGCAGTACTTC.

V and J are TRBV30 and TRBJ1-4; TRBD1 matches 10 bases. J gave up 12 bases and V 6 bases, and 16 bases lay outside the gene matches. This CDR3 has 15 residues. Per germline, CDR1 GTSNPN and CDR2 SVGIG (reference sequence). The CDR3 region is CACKRPGTGDYELFF. CDR3 DNA: TGTGCCTGCAAACGACCCGGGACAGGGGATTACGAACTGTTTTTT.

The chain carries TRBV3-1 (or the pseudogene TRBV3-2) and TRBJ2-4, with 9 bases aligning to TRBD1. Germline V gene lookup returns CDR1 LGHDT and CDR2 YNNKEL (reference sequence). The CDR3 totals 13 residues. The V and J ends lost 4 bases and 5 bases, in that order; junction bases with no gene match: 0. The CDR3 sequence: CASSRTGENIQYF. The CDR3 DNA reads as TGTGCCAGCAGCCGGACAGGGGAAAACATTCAGTACTTC.

The chain recombines TRBV7-2 with TRBJ2-7, with TRBD1 matching 8 bases. With V trimmed by 5 bases and J by 2 bases, 11 bases remained unmatched. This CDR3 is built from 16 residues. Germline V CDR1 and CDR2: SGHTA, FQGNSA. The CDR3 here is CASSIPTGVATYEQYF. Written as DNA, the CDR3 is TGTGCCAGCAGCATCCCGACAGGGGTGGCAACCTACGAGCAGTACTTC.

The chain joins TRBV7-8 to TRBJ2-2, with D maybe TRBD2 (5 bases). Per the germline V gene, CDR1 is SGHVS and CDR2 is FQNEAQ. V was cut by 5 bases and J by 1 base, with 17 bases left in between. CDR3 length: 17 amino acids. CDR3 DNA: TGTGCCAGCAGCCTCAGAATGGCTAGCCTGAACACCGGGGAGCTGTTTTTT. This translates into CASSLRMASLNTGELFF.

The rearrangement uses TRBV27 and TRBJ2-7; TRBD1 agrees at 7 bases. V trimming: 8 bases; J trimming: 4 bases; junction bases outside the gene matches: 8. The CDR3 extends over 13 amino acids. The germline V gene encodes CDR1 MNHEY and CDR2 SMNVEV (reference sequence). The CDR3 DNA reads TGTGCCAGCGCTACAGGGGTAGCTTACGAGCAGTACTTC. Amino acids: CASATGVAYEQYF.

The chain carries TRBV7-9 and TRBJ2-1; 8 positions agree with TRBD2. The CDR3 consists of 15 residues. The V gene's germline CDR1 is SEHNR and CDR2 FQNEAQ (reference sequence). V gave up 5 bases and J gave up 3 bases; unmatched junction bases: 6. This CDR3 is CASSRSGTSYNEQFF. In DNA, the CDR3 is TGTGCCAGCAGCAGGTCCGGGACTAGCTACAATGAGCAGTTCTTC.

The chain has TRBV27 and TRBJ2-7, with TRBD1 identical over 7 bases. Germline CDR1 and CDR2: MNHEY and SMNVEV (reference sequence). This CDR3 region has 14 residues. Germline trimming cut 6 bases from V and 5 bases from J; bases unmatched to any gene: 10. The CDR3 DNA reads TGTGCCAGCAGCCGGGCAGGGGGTGTGGACGAGCAGTACTTC. Its translation is CASSRAGGVDEQYF.

This CDR3 is CASSLLVLTGEGPNEQFF. CDR3 nucleotide sequence: TGTGCCAGCAGCTTATTGGTCCTGACAGGGGAGGGCCCCAATGAGCAGTTCTTC. The chain recombines TRBV7-9 with TRBJ2-1; tentatively, D is TRBD1 (8 bases). This CDR3 is 18 amino acids long. The V gene's germline CDR1 is SEHNR and CDR2 FQNEAQ (reference sequence). Deletions cut 2 bases from V and 6 bases from J, with 23 bases between.

The chain has TRBV25-1 and TRBJ1-1, with D unclear. This CDR3 has 13 amino acids. Trimming cost V 3 bases and J 0 bases, with 5 bases left between them. Germline lookup yields CDR1 MGHDK and CDR2 SYGVNS. This CDR3 reads CASSDRLNTEAFF. The CDR3 nucleotides read TGTGCCAGCAGTGATCGGTTGAACACTGAAGCTTTCTTT.

This chain connects TRBV7-2 to TRBJ2-1, with D perhaps TRBD1 (7 bases). Trimming removed 5 bases from V and 5 bases from J, with 13 bases in between. The CDR3 has 14 residues. Germline V lookup: CDR1 SGHTA, CDR2 FQGNSA. CDR3: CASSLQGGDNEQFF. The CDR3, as DNA: TGTGCCAGCAGCCTCCAGGGGGGAGACAATGAGCAGTTCTTC.

The rearrangement links TRBV4-2 to TRBJ2-3; 12 bases align to TRBD2. The germline CDR1 and CDR2 sequences are LGHNA and YNFKEQ. V lost 1 base, J lost 5 bases, and 13 bases stayed unmatched. The CDR3 extends over 19 amino acids. The chain's CDR3 is CASSQVLAGGASHQDTQYF. The CDR3 bases are TGTGCCAGCAGCCAAGTCCTAGCGGGGGGGGCTAGTCACCAAGATACGCAGTATTTT.

The J gene is TRBJ2-7, the V gene TRBV9; TRBD2 is a possible D gene (6 bases). The CDR3 totals 13 residues. Trimming removed 2 bases at V and 2 bases at J, with 8 bases between. In germline, CDR1 is SGDLS, CDR2 YYNGEE. In DNA form, the CDR3 reads TGTGCCAGCAGCGTGGGGGGTACCTACGAGCAGTACTTC. Translating gives CASSVGGTYEQYF.

The gene calls are TRBV5-1 and TRBJ2-3; 7 positions agree with TRBD2. Germline CDR1 and CDR2: SGHRS and YFSETQ. The CDR3 sequence is 15 residues long. Losses at the gene ends were 2 bases for V and 1 base for J; bases not matched to a gene: 4. The CDR3 loop is CASSFVGGGTDTQYF. Written as DNA, the CDR3 is TGCGCCAGCAGCTTCGTTGGGGGGGGCACAGATACGCAGTATTTT.

As DNA, the CDR3 is TGTGCCAGCAGCTTGGGGCAGGATGTTCGGACCGGGGAGCTGTTTTTT. Translating it yields CASSLGQDVRTGELFF. The chain combines TRBV5-8 with TRBJ2-2, with D uncertain. CDR1 is SGHTS and CDR2 is YDEGEE in the germline V gene. The CDR3 runs to 16 residues. Trimming cost V 0 bases and J 5 bases, with 14 bases left between them. Full variable domain (rest looked up from reference TRBV5-8 and TRBJ2-2): EAGVTQSPTHLIKTRGQQATLRCSPISGHTSVYWYQQALGLGLQFLLWYDEGEERNRGNFPPRFSGRQFPNYSSELNVNALELEDSALYLCASSLGQDVRTGELFFGEGSRLTVL.

J is TRBJ2-2 and V is TRBV5-1; D is uncertain. Germline assignment: CDR1 SGHRS and CDR2 YFSETQ. The CDR3 runs 14 residues. Trimming shortened V by 7 bases and J by 1 base, and 11 bases separated the two germline ends. CDR3 residues: CASRSTVNTGELFF. CDR3 bases: TGCGCCAGCCGTTCTACGGTGAACACCGGGGAGCTGTTTTTT.

This sequence joins TRBV7-8 and TRBJ1-2; 9 positions match TRBD1. With 6 bases clipped from V and 7 bases from J, the junction kept 6 bases outside the gene matches. CDR1 and CDR2 from the germline V gene are SGHVS and FQNEAQ. The CDR3 consists of 13 residues. The CDR3 reads CASRRTGDIGYTF. In DNA, the CDR3 is TGTGCCAGCAGACGGACAGGGGATATTGGCTACACCTTC. Complete variable domain (other parts from reference TRBV7-8 and TRBJ1-2): GAGVSQSPRYKVAKRGQDVALRCDPISGHVSLFWYQQALGQGPEFLTYFQNEAQLDKSGLPSDRFFAERPEGSVSTLKIQRTQQEDSAVYLCASRRTGDIGYTFGSGTRLTVV.

The rearrangement uses TRBV30 and TRBJ2-1, with D possibly TRBD1 on 5 matching bases. The CDR3 runs 13 residues. The ends were cut back, 4 bases at V and 7 bases at J, with 14 bases in the middle. The germline V gene encodes CDR1 GTSNPN and CDR2 SVGIG (reference sequence). The CDR3 protein is CAWTRVVNNEQFF. The CDR3 bases are TGTGCCTGGACCAGGGTCGTTAATAATGAGCAGTTCTTC.

This chain links TRBV29-1 with TRBJ2-4; TRBD1 agrees at 8 bases. Germline trimming cut 0 bases from V and 7 bases from J; bases unmatched to any gene: 8. CDR1 is SQVTM, CDR2 ANQGSEA, per germline. CDR3 size: 15 residues. The CDR3 sequence: CSVEDLGQGDNIQYF. The CDR3 DNA sequence: TGCAGCGTTGAAGATCTAGGACAGGGTGATAACATTCAGTACTTC.

The chain couples TRBV7-2 to TRBJ2-5; D remains ambiguous. CDR3 length: 15 residues. Germline V gene sequence: CDR1 SGHTA, CDR2 FQGNSA. Trimming left V 1 base short and J 2 bases short, with 11 bases between. CDR3: CASSLGTAFQETQYF. The DNA for the CDR3 is TGTGCCAGCAGCTTAGGAACAGCTTTTCAAGAGACCCAGTACTTC. The entire variable domain, with the rest obtained from reference TRBV7-2 and TRBJ2-5, is as follows: GAGVSQSPSNKVTEKGKDVELRCDPISGHTALYWYRQSLGQGLEFLIYFQGNSAPDKSGLPSDRFSAERTGGSVSTLTIQRTQQEDSAVYLCASSLGTAFQETQYFGPGTRLLVL.

CDR3 in amino acids: CASRQGARNEQFF. DNA for the CDR3: TGTGCCAGCAGACAGGGGGCGCGGAATGAGCAGTTCTTC. The chain uses TRBV25-1 and TRBJ2-1; 9 bases are a match to TRBD1. CDR1 MGHDK and CDR2 SYGVNS come from the germline V gene. The CDR3 has 13 residues. V lost 6 bases to trimming and J lost 7 bases; unmatched junction nucleotides: 4. Supplemented by reference TRBV25-1 and TRBJ2-1, the full variable domain reads EADIYQTPRYLVIGTGKKITLECSQTMGHDKMYWYQQDPGMELHLIHYSYGVNSTEKGDLSSESTVSRIRTEHFPLTLESARPSHTSQYLCASRQGARNEQFFGPGTRLTVL.

This clone was detected once. The chain has TRBV2 and TRBJ1-3, with 9 nucleotides matching TRBD1. This CDR3 has 16 amino acids. The trim removed 6 bases at V and 4 bases at J, leaving 10 bases unmatched. Germline CDR1 reads SNHLY; CDR2 reads FYNNEI. The CDR3 region has the DNA TGTGCCAGCAGCGAAACAGGGGGCGCGTGGGGAAACACCATATATTTT. It is translated as CASSETGGAWGNTIYF.

The chain has TRBV4-1 and TRBJ1-3; D is uncertain. V was cut by 3 bases and J by 4 bases, with 19 bases left in between. Germline CDR1 is MGHRA and CDR2 is YSYEKL. The CDR3 is made up of 17 amino acids. The CDR3: CASSHIYGNRMGNTIYF. In DNA form, the CDR3 reads TGCGCCAGCAGCCACATCTACGGGAACCGCATGGGAAACACCATATATTTT.

This clone was recorded only once. The chain is built from TRBV19 and TRBJ2-7; D remains unclear. This CDR3 is 13 amino acids long. V lost 4 bases and J 3 bases, leaving 10 bases between the germline ends. The V gene's germline CDR1 is LNHDA and CDR2 SQIVND (reference sequence). CDR3 loop: CASSKARIYEQYF. The CDR3 DNA is TGTGCCAGTAGTAAGGCCAGGATCTACGAGCAGTACTTC.